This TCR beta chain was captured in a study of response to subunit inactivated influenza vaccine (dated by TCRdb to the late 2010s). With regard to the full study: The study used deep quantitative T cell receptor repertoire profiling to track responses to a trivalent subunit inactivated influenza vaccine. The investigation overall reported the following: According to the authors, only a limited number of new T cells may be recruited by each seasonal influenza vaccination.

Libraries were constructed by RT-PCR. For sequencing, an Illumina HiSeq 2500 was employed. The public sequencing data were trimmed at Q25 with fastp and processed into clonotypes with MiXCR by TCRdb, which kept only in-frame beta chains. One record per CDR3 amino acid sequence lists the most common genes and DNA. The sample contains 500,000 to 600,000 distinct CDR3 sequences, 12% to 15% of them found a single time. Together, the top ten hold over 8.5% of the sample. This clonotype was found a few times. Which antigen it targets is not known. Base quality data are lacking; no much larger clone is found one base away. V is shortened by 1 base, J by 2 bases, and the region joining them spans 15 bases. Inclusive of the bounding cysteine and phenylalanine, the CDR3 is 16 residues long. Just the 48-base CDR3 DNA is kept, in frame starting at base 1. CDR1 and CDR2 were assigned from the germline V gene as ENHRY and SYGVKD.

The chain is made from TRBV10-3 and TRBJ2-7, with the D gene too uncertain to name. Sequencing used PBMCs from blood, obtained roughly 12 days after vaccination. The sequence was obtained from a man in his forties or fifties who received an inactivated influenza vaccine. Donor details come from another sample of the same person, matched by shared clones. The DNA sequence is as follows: TGTGCCATCAGTGAGTTGTCGACCGGTTCCCCCTACGAGCAGTACTTC. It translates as CAISELSTGSPYEQYF.